A selection of T cell receptor beta chains follows, all from one sample in a study of blood T cell repertoires in COVID-19. The assay was immunoSEQ multiplex PCR, and TCRdb's table has in-frame clones only and misses some. Of 70,000 to 100,000 clones in the sample, more than 75% were seen once. The sequenced material came from peripheral blood. The receptors originated from a woman aged 80 or older with active COVID-19. CDR3s include the opening cysteine and the closing phenylalanine or tryptophan. The D gene is left open where the match is weak. Part of the rows lack a size; the others show once, few, many or a class for expanded clones.

V gene,clone size,D gene,J gene,CDR3 DNA,CDR3 protein
TRBV5-4,.,.,TRBJ1-1,TGTGCCAGCCGATTCACAGGGAACACTGAAGCTTTCTTT,CASRFTGNTEAFF
TRBV14,once,.,TRBJ1-6,TGTGCCAGCAGCCGCTTCAGGGGTTCCTATAATTCACCCCTCCACTTT,CASSRFRGSYNSPLHF
TRBV28,.,TRBD1,TRBJ2-7,TGTGCCAGCAGTCGCCTAGGACAGGGGTACGAGCAGTACTTC,CASSRLGQGYEQYF
TRBV5-1,.,.,TRBJ2-1,TGCGCCAGCAGCCTTAGACTAGGATACAATGAGCAGTTCTTC,CASSLRLGYNEQFF
TRBV19,.,.,TRBJ2-3,TGTGCCAGTAGTAAGGCCGGGACAAGCACAGATACGCAGTATTTT,CASSKAGTSTDTQYF
TRBV5-1,.,.,TRBJ2-7,TGCGCCAGCAGCCTCTCTTCGGCAGGGTACTACGAGCAGTACTTC,CASSLSSAGYYEQYF
TRBV25-1,.,TRBD1,TRBJ2-3,TGTGCCAGCAGTCGACCGGGACAGAGCACAGATACGCAGTATTTT,CASSRPGQSTDTQYF
TRBV18,.,TRBD1,TRBJ2-1,TGTGCCACCTCAAGGGACAGGGGGCTTGAGCAGTTCTTC,CATSRDRGLEQFF
TRBV15,.,TRBD1,TRBJ2-3,TGTGCCACCAGCAGAGATAGTCCGGGACAGCGCGTCGATACGCAGTATTTT,CATSRDSPGQRVDTQYF
TRBV29-1,once,.,TRBJ2-1,TGCAGCGTTGCGAAGCAGGGGCCAGAGGGGCAGTTCTTC,CSVAKQGPEGQFF
TRBV27,.,.,TRBJ2-3,TGTGCCAGCAGTTTAAATCGGGGTGTGGGTACGCAGTATTTT,CASSLNRGVGTQYF
TRBV6-5,.,.,TRBJ1-1,TGTGCCAGCACCCGCGGGCAGGGGAGCACTGAAGCTTTCTTT,CASTRGQGSTEAFF
TRBV5-1,.,TRBD2,TRBJ2-7,TGCGCCAGCAGTGACGGGACTAGCGGGAGACAGCAGTACTTC,CASSDGTSGRQQYF
TRBV5-1,.,.,TRBJ2-5,TGCGCCAGCAGGATGGAGGGGCTAGTGACCCAGTACTTC,CASRMEGLVTQYF
TRBV5-4,.,TRBD1,TRBJ1-6,TGTGCCAGCAGCACCCGCACGGGACAGGGCTATTCACCCCTCCACTTT,CASSTRTGQGYSPLHF
TRBV18,.,TRBD1,TRBJ2-2,TGTGCCAGCTCACCAGCTGACAGGGGGTTGAACACCGGGGAGCTGTTTTTT,CASSPADRGLNTGELFF
TRBV4-1,.,TRBD2,TRBJ2-5,TGCGCCAGCAGCCTAGGGCTAGCGGGAGTGGCCGGGCAAGAGACCCAGTACTTC,CASSLGLAGVAGQETQYF
TRBV6-5,.,.,TRBJ2-3,TGTGCCACCCGGTGGGGGGGCACAGATACGCAGTATTTT,CATRWGGTDTQYF
TRBV28,.,.,TRBJ2-7,TGTGCCAGCAGTTTAATGAGTTTCGCAGCGGCCTCCTACGAGCAGTACTTC,CASSLMSFAAASYEQYF
TRBV13,.,TRBD2,TRBJ2-2,TGTGCCAGCAGCGCAGGACTAGCGGGAGCCACCGGGGAGCTGTTTTTT,CASSAGLAGATGELFF
TRBV7-3,.,TRBD2,TRBJ2-1,TGTGCCAGCAGCTTCCAACTAGCGGGAGAGAATGAGCAGTTCTTC,CASSFQLAGENEQFF
TRBV28,.,.,TRBJ1-5,TGTGCCAGCAGTTTATCCCATTGGACAGAGAGCAATCAGCCCCAGCATTTT,CASSLSHWTESNQPQHF
TRBV11-2,.,TRBD2,TRBJ2-3,TGTGCCAGCAGCGTTAGCGGGACCCCAGATACGCAGTATTTT,CASSVSGTPDTQYF
TRBV4-3,.,TRBD2,TRBJ2-5,TGCGCCAGCAGCCAAGATTTAACTCGGACTAGCGGGAGAAAAGAGACCCAGTACTTC,CASSQDLTRTSGRKETQYF
TRBV3-1/TRBV3-2,.,TRBD2,TRBJ2-7,TGTGCCAGCAGCCTACCGGGAGGAACCCACGAGCAGTACTTC,CASSLPGGTHEQYF
TRBV4-3,.,TRBD1,TRBJ1-6,TGCGCCAGCAGCCTGGGACAGGTTAACTCACCCCTCCACTTT,CASSLGQVNSPLHF
TRBV2,.,TRBD2,TRBJ2-3,TGTGCCAGCAGTGAACTAGCGGGGGCCCTCGGGACGCAGTATTTT,CASSELAGALGTQYF
TRBV5-6,.,TRBD1,TRBJ2-5,TGTGCCAGCAGCCGGTCGACAGGGGCGGAGACCCAGTACTTC,CASSRSTGAETQYF
TRBV5-6,.,.,TRBJ2-6,TGTGCCAGCAGCGTTTATGGGGCCAACGTCCTGACTTTC,CASSVYGANVLTF
TRBV9,.,.,TRBJ2-3,TGTGCCAGCAGCGTAGAAACGGGAGTAACAGATACGCAGTATTTT,CASSVETGVTDTQYF
TRBV19,.,TRBD2,TRBJ2-1,TGTGCCAGTAGTATAGGCGGGAGGGTCTACAATGAGCAGTTCTTC,CASSIGGRVYNEQFF
TRBV5-1,.,TRBD2,TRBJ2-5,TGCGCCAGCAGGAGACTAGCGGGAGTAGAAGAGACCCAGTACTTC,CASRRLAGVEETQYF
TRBV28,.,TRBD1,TRBJ2-1,TGTGCCAGCAGTTTATATGCCAGGGGGAATGAGCAGTTCTTC,CASSLYARGNEQFF
TRBV29-1,.,.,TRBJ2-1,TGCAGCGTTGGGAGGGACTTCTTGAATAATGAGCAGTTCTTC,CSVGRDFLNNEQFF
TRBV7-9,once,TRBD1,TRBJ1-1,TGTGCCAGCAGCCTGCCGACAGGGGCTGAAGCTTTCTTT,CASSLPTGAEAFF